The clone carrying this TCR beta chain was seen a handful of times. Its cognate antigen is unknown. The data were taken from a study of T cell repertoires in cytomegalovirus infection. Whole-study context: Both a matching HLA type and CMV infection were indicated by public TCR beta signatures. Overall study results and limits: Carriers of CMV and the relevant HLA type were discriminated by public TCR beta frequency. Clonotype analysis showed dominance of the ex vivo response by HLA-C-restricted CMV-specific TCR beta clonotypes.

In TCRdb, the reads were re-called with MiXCR into one record per CDR3 protein. This sample carries about 460,000 distinct CDR3 sequences, 11% of them seen once, and the ten largest clones take roughly 10%. The CDR3 has 16 amino acids. The germline V and J ends were trimmed by 0 bases and 5 bases, with 13 bases remaining between them. Material for sequencing was PBMCs. The sequence was collected from a human donor in good health (CMV status not recorded). Some clones in this sample may be carry-over from other donors' samples. This sequence joins TRBV23-1 and TRBJ1-4; a weak D match, TRBD1 (6 bases). TRBV23-1 is known as an ORF, though its function is uncertain. The DNA for the CDR3 is TGCGCCAGCAGTCAATCGTTGGGGGGCGGCAATGAAAAACTGTTTTTT. Translating it yields CASSQSLGGGNEKLFF.